The sequence of this TCR beta chain was determined in a study of blood T cell repertoires in COVID-19. Study overall: Sites in the United States, Italy and Spain provided acute and convalescent COVID-19 samples. PBMCs, B-cell-depleted T cells, or T cells provided the cDNA or gDNA that made up the material.

The length of the CDR3 is 14 residues. Between the trimmed V and J ends, which lost 1 base and 4 bases, there was a span of 8 bases. The germline V gene has CDR1 SEHNR and CDR2 FQNEAQ (reference sequence). How the authors handled the data: Estimation of nucleated cell counts relied on the amplification of reference gene primers. Sequencing was performed with immunoSEQ multiplex PCR; in TCRdb, only in-frame clones are kept and a portion is missing. Clonal size and the V and J genes are those of that table, whereas D and trimming came from the DNA. This table has about 140,000 clones, about 80% appearing once.

This clonotype was sampled from a woman aged 55-70 years with acute or convalescent COVID-19. The sample consisted of peripheral blood. The chain recombines TRBV7-9 with TRBJ1-5, with D perhaps TRBD1 (6 bases). Here the CDR3 DNA reads TGTGCCAGCAGCTTAGGGGGGCGGAATCAGCCCCAGCATTTT. Protein product: CASSLGGRNQPQHF.